A selection of T cell receptor beta chains follows, all from one sample in a study of control samples from healthy donors and cancer patients. The protocol was immunoSEQ multiplex PCR, while the TCRdb copy is restricted to in-frame clones and leaves out a portion. This sample has over 15,000 clones, with around 80% found just once. Specimen: PBMCs. These receptor sequences come from a man at least 80 years old with head and neck cancer. Each CDR3 is given without its conserved first and last residue. Fields, in order: clone size, J gene, V gene, CDR3 protein. Size is omitted from some rows. Given values are once, few, many or a class for expanded clones.

once | TRBJ2-3 | TRBV5-1 | ASSLVGTSATGDTQY
NA | TRBJ1-2 | TRBV7-9 | ASSPTGNYGYT
NA | TRBJ2-2 | TRBV4-2 | ASSREIAGGRDTGELF
NA | TRBJ2-1 | TRBV7-7 | ASSYGDEPYNEQF
NA | TRBJ1-4 | TRBV5-1 | ASSLGLRESATNEKLF
few | TRBJ2-2 | TRBV7-8 | ASSFPEREENTGELF
NA | TRBJ2-1 | TRBV24-1 | ATSDWGLVNEQF
NA | TRBJ2-2 | TRBV5-4 | ASSPGLAGGQGTGELF
NA | TRBJ2-3 | TRBV5-1 | ASSLAGAGGIRTDTQY
NA | TRBJ1-1 | TRBV20-1 | SASRWTANTEAF
NA | TRBJ1-1 | TRBV4-2 | ASSPWGGFGTEAF
NA | TRBJ2-2 | TRBV4-2 | ASSQESVGQGYGELF
few | TRBJ1-6 | TRBV5-6 | ASSVDMDNSPLH
NA | TRBJ1-2 | TRBV10-3 | AISESTGYGYGYT
NA | TRBJ2-3 | TRBV5-4 | ASSLGSHHPYTDTQY
few | TRBJ2-3 | TRBV24-1 | ATALGGGSDTQY
NA | TRBJ2-5 | TRBV5-1 | ASSSVQGFQETQY
NA | TRBJ1-1 | TRBV18 | ASSPTTDRAVEAF
NA | TRBJ2-7 | TRBV2 | ASSDRPDYEQY
NA | TRBJ2-5 | TRBV6-1 | ASSEQKETQY
NA | TRBJ2-5 | TRBV5-5 | ASSLGVTSGGQETQY
NA | TRBJ2-4 | TRBV24-1 | ATSESGTAKENIQY
once | TRBJ2-3 | TRBV2 | ASSEPDRVRTDTQY
NA | TRBJ2-3 | TRBV19 | ASGRAKGSGVSTDTQY
NA | TRBJ2-2 | TRBV6-1 | ASSELAGGRGELF
NA | TRBJ1-5 | TRBV30 | AWASQGGQPQH
NA | TRBJ2-3 | TRBV10-3 | AISESGVPSDTQY
NA | TRBJ2-7 | TRBV5-4 | ASSYRGPYEQY
NA | TRBJ1-5 | TRBV5-4 | ASTKFGENNQPQH
few | TRBJ2-7 | TRBV6-6 | ASSYFDYPMY
NA | TRBJ2-1 | TRBV10-1 | ASSGPGLPVGEQF
once | TRBJ2-5 | TRBV2 | ASSETPGNPGTSGTSLGTQY
once | TRBJ2-3 | TRBV5-1 | ASTQPGTDTQY
NA | TRBJ1-1 | TRBV27 | ASSSNFGTEAF
NA | TRBJ1-2 | TRBV28 | ASRVQAEYGYT
NA | TRBJ2-3 | TRBV2 | AISTSGGSRTDTQY
NA | TRBJ2-1 | TRBV28 | ASSPGGASYNEQF